The entry below describes one TCR beta chain. Its antigen is not identified. Both 60 Vbeta primers and 13 Jbeta primers went into the PCR. Assay: immunoSEQ multiplex PCR; the TCRdb copy retains only in-frame clones and omits some. The sample has around 140,000 clones, about 73% seen once. This sample stems from a study of cytomegalovirus exposure and HLA in healthy donors. CDR1 and CDR2 (germline): MGHDK, SYGVNS. V shed 5 bases and J shed 7 bases, with 14 bases lying between them. CDR3 length equals 14 residues. General observations from the study: Analyzed later, association rates of TCRs varied across HLA loci, with DRB1 most and HLA-C fewest. Sequence variants that were highly shared formed a cluster that was likely a sequencing artifact.

Material: PBMCs. The J gene is TRBJ2-2, the V gene TRBV25-1, with D perhaps TRBD1 (6 bases). The clonotype originates from an older woman in good health and CMV-seropositive. The CDR3 bases are TGTGCCAGCAGTAGAACAGGGCAGGGCGGGGAGCTGTTTTTT. It codes for CASSRTGQGGELFF.